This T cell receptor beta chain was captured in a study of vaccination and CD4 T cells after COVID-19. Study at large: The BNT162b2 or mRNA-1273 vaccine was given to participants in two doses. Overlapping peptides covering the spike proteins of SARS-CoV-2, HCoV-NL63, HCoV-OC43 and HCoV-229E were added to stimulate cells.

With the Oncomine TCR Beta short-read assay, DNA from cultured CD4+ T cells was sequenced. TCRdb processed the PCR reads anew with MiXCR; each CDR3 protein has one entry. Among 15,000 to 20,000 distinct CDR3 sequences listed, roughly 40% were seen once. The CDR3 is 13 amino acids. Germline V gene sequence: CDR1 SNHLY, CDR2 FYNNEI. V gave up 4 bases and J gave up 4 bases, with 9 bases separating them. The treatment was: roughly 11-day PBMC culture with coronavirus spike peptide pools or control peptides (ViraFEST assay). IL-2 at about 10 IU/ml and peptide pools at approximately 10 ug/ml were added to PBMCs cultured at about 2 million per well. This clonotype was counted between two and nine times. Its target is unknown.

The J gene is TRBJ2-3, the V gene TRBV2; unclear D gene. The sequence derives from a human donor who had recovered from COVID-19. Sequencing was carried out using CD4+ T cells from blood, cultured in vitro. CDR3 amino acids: CASSVGSPDTQYF. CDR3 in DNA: TGTGCCAGCAGTGTAGGCAGTCCAGATACGCAGTATTTT.